Below are 8 T cell receptor beta chains sequenced from a single sample in a study of T cell responses to AZD1222 COVID-19 vaccine. Libraries were prepared by immunoSEQ multiplex PCR; TCRdb keeps only in-frame clonotypes and omits some of them. Of tens of thousands of clones listed, around 87% are singletons. Here the sequenced sample was peripheral blood, taken on day 0 of MenACWY control vaccination. The receptor set was obtained from an adult in good health.

The V call is TRBV28, the J call TRBJ2-1; 10 bases are a match to TRBD2. V was pared by 10 bases and J by 7 bases, with 10 bases of the junction left unmatched. Germline V CDR1 and CDR2: MDHEN, SYDVKM. This CDR3 spans 14 amino acids. CDR3 amino acids: CATEPLAGANEQFF. DNA of the CDR3: TGTGCCACGGAACCCCTAGCGGGAGCTAATGAGCAGTTCTTC.

The chain carries TRBV25-1 and TRBJ1-1, with TRBD1 matching over 8 bases. Germline values: CDR1 MGHDK, CDR2 SYGVNS. The CDR3 runs 14 residues. The J segment lost 1 base and the V segment lost 8 bases, leaving 6 bases of the junction unmatched. DNA of the CDR3: TGTGCCAGCGCCCCAGGGGGCCAGAACACTGAAGCTTTCTTT. It is translated as CASAPGGQNTEAFF.

The chain couples TRBV27 to TRBJ2-5; 7 nucleotides match TRBD2. CDR3 size: 14 residues. J lost 5 bases, V lost 4 bases, and 7 bases had no gene match. Germline V CDR1 and CDR2: MNHEY, SMNVEV (reference sequence). CDR3 coding DNA: TGTGCCAGCAGTTGGGGTCCCGGGGGGGAGACCCAGTACTTC. It yields the protein CASSWGPGGETQYF.

This clone was observed a few times. The chain couples TRBV5-3 to TRBJ1-5; TRBD1 agrees at 7 bases. TRBV5-3 is sorted into the ORF group, with uncertain function. J lost 7 bases, V lost 2 bases, and 12 bases had no gene match. This CDR3 has 16 residues. The CDR3: CARSFSGRGGRQPQHF. The CDR3 coding sequence is TGTGCCAGAAGCTTCTCCGGCAGGGGGGGTCGGCAGCCCCAGCATTTT.

The chain links TRBV28 to TRBJ1-5; D is undetermined. The germline V gene encodes CDR1 MDHEN and CDR2 SYDVKM. This CDR3 region has 15 residues. Trimming removed 5 bases from V and 10 bases from J, with 21 bases in between. CDR3 nucleotides: TGTGCCAGCAGTCTACTGCAATACACGGGTGACCCCCAGCATTTT. It yields the protein CASSLLQYTGDPQHF.

In DNA, the CDR3 is TGTGCCAGCAGTCCGGGGACAGTCTACGAGCAGTACTTC. Amino acids: CASSPGTVYEQYF. The gene calls are TRBV27 and TRBJ2-7; 7 nucleotides align to TRBD1. Germline loops: CDR1 MNHEY, CDR2 SMNVEV (reference sequence). The CDR3 is 13 residues long. V lost 5 bases and J lost 3; bases outside the gene matches: 4.

Written as DNA, the CDR3 is TGTGCCAGCAGCCAAGAAGGGCCCTATGGCTACACCTTC. Residues: CASSQEGPYGYTF. The chain joins TRBV3-1 (or the pseudogene TRBV3-2) to TRBJ1-2; D uncertain. Trimming shortened V by 0 bases and J by 4 bases, and 6 bases separated the two germline ends. CDR1 is LGHDT and CDR2 is YNNKEL in the germline V gene (reference sequence). The CDR3 is made up of 13 amino acids.

This clone was picked up a small number of times. V gene TRBV19 combines with J gene TRBJ1-1, with 7 bases matching TRBD1. The junction had 4 bases not matched to a gene; V was cut back by 1 base and J by 5 bases. Germline CDR1 is LNHDA and CDR2 is SQIVND (reference sequence). The CDR3 has 14 residues. The CDR3 region is CASSIGEDRTEAFF. The CDR3 DNA reads TGTGCCAGTAGTATAGGGGAGGACAGGACTGAAGCTTTCTTT.